Sequencing of this T cell receptor beta chain was carried out in a study of cytomegalovirus exposure and HLA in healthy donors. Overall study: Among the approximately 380 donors who were genotyped, about 80% fell in the genetic ancestry cluster that is associated with self-reported Caucasian donors.

The PCR made use of 60 Vbeta and 13 Jbeta primers. TCRdb's table, derived via immunoSEQ multiplex PCR, lists solely in-frame clones and lacks some. This sample's table reports about 120,000 clones. V was clipped by 6 bases and J by 4 bases, with 12 bases between them. Germline-derived CDR1 and CDR2 are MDHEN and SYDVKM. CDR3 length: 13 amino acids. Broader study findings: Previously analyzed data showed that most TCR beta V segments were productive at a frequency of about 90% or about 30%.

Comments on this clone: What it binds is not known.

V usage is TRBV28 and J usage is TRBJ1-2; D is unclear. The TCR comes from a young man in good health and CMV-seronegative. The sequenced sample was PBMCs. CDR3 residues: CASSPDWGYGYTF. Here the CDR3 DNA reads TGTGCCAGCAGCCCGGACTGGGGCTATGGCTACACCTTC.